This T cell receptor (beta chain) stems from a study of Graves' ophthalmopathy and Graves' hyperthyroidism. RNA transcripts were the template, and TCR beta CDR3 regions were amplified from them. Second-round multiplex PCR followed a first-round RT-PCR using HTBI primers. One entry per CDR3 protein results from TCRdb running MiXCR on the multiplex PCR reads. The sample holds about 740,000 distinct CDR3 sequences, approximately 40% seen once. Each donor who had ophthalmopathy showed moderate-to-severe activity, a CAS of ≥3, a NOSPECS of ≥4, and a duration under 3 months. Isolation of PBMCs was performed using roughly 10 ml of fresh peripheral blood. The CDR3 totals 14 residues. Per the germline V gene, CDR1 is SGHAT and CDR2 is FQDESV (reference sequence). Trimming removed 6 bases at V and 8 bases at J, with 19 bases between.

The chain employs TRBV11-1 and TRBJ1-2, with TRBD1 as a possible D gene (5 bases). This TCR came from an adult man with Graves' ophthalmopathy. Sequencing was carried out using peripheral blood. The CDR3 coding sequence is TGTGCCAGCAGGACTGGGCTAGACAGTCGAGGCTACACCTTC. This translates into CASRTGLDSRGYTF.